The clone carrying this TCR beta chain was seen more than once but under ten times. The antigen is undetermined. Expressed TCRB transcripts were sequenced because the entire RNA isolate underwent reverse transcription. Samples of naive, central memory and regulatory T cells yielded a mean of about 3.8 million reads. The repertoire was sequenced with immunoSEQ multiplex PCR; TCRdb's copy has only in-frame clones and lacks some. The table includes about 700,000 clones, around 15% detected once. Via the markers CD45RO/CCR7/CD25/CD127/CD95/CD27, stem cell-like memory, regulatory, central memory and naive CD4+ cells were sorted. This record comes from a study of beta chain features in type 1 diabetes. CDR3 length: 15 amino acids. Trimming removed 0 bases from V and 4 bases from J, with 13 bases in between. Germline lookup yields CDR1 SGHRS and CDR2 YFSETQ. Whole-study results and caveats: Type 1 diabetes patients showed a moderate but significant shortening of TCRB CDR3s in all four CD4+ subsets. For type 1 diabetes patients, VDJ junctions showed fewer insertions and more deletions.

The clonotype comes from a man aged 18 to 29 with type 1 diabetes. Sequencing was done on a sample of naive CD4+ T cells from blood. The chain has TRBV5-1 and TRBJ2-5; D uncertain. In DNA, the CDR3 is TGCGCCAGCAGCTTGGAGGGCAGATTCCCAGAGACCCAGTACTTC. This sequence encodes CASSLEGRFPETQYF.